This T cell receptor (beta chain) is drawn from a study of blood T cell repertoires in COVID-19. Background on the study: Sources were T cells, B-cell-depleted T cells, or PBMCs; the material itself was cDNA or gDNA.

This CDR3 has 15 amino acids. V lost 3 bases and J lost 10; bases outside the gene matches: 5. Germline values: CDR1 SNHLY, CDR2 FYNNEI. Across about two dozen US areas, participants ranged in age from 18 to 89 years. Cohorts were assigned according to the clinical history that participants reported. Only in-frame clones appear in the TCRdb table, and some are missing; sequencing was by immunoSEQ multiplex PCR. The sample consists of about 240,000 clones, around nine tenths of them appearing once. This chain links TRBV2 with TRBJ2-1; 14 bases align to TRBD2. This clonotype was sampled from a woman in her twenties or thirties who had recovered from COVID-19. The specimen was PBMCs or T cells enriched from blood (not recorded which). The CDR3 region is CASSEGLAGDDEQFF. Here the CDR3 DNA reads TGTGCCAGCAGTGAGGGACTAGCGGGAGATGACGAGCAGTTCTTC.